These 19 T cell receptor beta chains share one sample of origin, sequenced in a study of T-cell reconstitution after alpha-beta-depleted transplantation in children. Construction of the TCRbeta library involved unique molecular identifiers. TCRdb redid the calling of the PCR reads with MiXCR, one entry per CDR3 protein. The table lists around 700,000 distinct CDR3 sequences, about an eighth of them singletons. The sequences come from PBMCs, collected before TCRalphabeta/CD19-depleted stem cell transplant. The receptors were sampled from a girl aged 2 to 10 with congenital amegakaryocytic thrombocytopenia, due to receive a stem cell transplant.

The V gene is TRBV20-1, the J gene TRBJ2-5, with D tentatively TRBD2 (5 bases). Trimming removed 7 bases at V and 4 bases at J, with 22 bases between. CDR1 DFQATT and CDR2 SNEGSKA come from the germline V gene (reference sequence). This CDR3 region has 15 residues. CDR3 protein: CSVIMTTGVLETQYF. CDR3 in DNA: TGCAGTGTCATAATGACTACCGGGGTTCTAGAGACCCAGTACTTC.

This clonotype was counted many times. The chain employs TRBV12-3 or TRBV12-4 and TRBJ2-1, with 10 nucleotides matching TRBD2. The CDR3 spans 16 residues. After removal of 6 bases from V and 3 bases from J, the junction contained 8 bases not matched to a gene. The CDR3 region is CASRGASGSFYNEQFF. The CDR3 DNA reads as TGTGCCAGCAGAGGGGCTAGCGGGAGTTTCTACAATGAGCAGTTCTTC.

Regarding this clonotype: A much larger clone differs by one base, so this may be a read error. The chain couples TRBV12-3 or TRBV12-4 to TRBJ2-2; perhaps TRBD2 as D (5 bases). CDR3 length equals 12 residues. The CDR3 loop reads CASLTSFGELSF. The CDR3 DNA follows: TGTGCCAGCCTTACATCCTTCGGGGAGCTGTCTTTT.

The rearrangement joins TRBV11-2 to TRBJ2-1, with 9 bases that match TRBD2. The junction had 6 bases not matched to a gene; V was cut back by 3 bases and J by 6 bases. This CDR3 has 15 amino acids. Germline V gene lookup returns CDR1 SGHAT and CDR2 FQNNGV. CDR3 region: CASSFGAGGPNEQFF. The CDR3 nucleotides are TGTGCCAGCAGCTTTGGGGCGGGAGGGCCCAATGAGCAGTTCTTC.

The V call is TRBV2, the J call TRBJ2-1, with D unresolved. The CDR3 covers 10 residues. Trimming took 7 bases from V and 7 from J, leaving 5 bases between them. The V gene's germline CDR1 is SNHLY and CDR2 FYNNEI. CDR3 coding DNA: TGTGCCAGCACAAAAAATGAGCAGTTCTTC. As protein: CASTKNEQFF.

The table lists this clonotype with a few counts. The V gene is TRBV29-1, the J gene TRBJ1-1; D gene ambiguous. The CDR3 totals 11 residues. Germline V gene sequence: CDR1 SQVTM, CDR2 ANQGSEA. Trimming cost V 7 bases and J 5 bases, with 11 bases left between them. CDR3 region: CSARPGTEAFF. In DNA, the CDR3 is TGCAGCGCCCGTCCGGGGACTGAAGCTTTCTTT.

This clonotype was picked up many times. The CDR3, as DNA: TGCAGTGCTAGAGTAGGACTAGCGATTAGTAACATTCAGTACTTC. Translation: CSARVGLAISNIQYF. The rearrangement uses TRBV20-1 and TRBJ2-4, with 9 bases identical to TRBD2. V lost 1 base, J lost 7 bases, and 8 bases stayed unmatched. Germline V lookup: CDR1 DFQATT, CDR2 SNEGSKA (reference sequence). The CDR3 covers 15 residues.

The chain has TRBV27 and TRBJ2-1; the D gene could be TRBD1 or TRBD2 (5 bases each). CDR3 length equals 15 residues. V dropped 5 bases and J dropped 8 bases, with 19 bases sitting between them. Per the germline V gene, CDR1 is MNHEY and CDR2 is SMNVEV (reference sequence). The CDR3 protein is CASSDLVTVGDEQFF. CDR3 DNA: TGTGCCAGCAGTGATTTGGTAACGGTGGGGGATGAGCAGTTCTTC.

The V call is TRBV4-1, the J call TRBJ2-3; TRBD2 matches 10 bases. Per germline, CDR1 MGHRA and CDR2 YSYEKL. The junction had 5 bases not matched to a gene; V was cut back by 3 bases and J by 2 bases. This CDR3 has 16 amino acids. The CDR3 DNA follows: TGCGCCAGCAGCCAGACTAGCGGGTACGACACAGATACGCAGTATTTT. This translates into CASSQTSGYDTDTQYF.

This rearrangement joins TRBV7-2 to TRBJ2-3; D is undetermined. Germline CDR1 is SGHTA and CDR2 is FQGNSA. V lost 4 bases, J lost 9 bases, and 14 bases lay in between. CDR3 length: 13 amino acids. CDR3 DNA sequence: TGTGCCAGCAGCTCCACCTCGTATGGCACGCAGTATTTT. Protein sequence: CASSSTSYGTQYF.

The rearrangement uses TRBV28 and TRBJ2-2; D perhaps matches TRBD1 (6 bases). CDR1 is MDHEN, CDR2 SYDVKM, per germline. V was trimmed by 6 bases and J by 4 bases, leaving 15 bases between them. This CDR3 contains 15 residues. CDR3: CASRTGTKGTGELFF. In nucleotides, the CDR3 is TGTGCCAGCAGGACCGGGACAAAGGGCACCGGGGAGCTGTTTTTT. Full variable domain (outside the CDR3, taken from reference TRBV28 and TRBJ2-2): DVKVTQSSRYLVKRTGEKVFLECVQDMDHENMFWYRQDPGLGLRLIYFSYDVKMKEKGDIPEGYSVSREKKERFSLILESASTNQTSMYLCASRTGTKGTGELFFGEGSRLTVL.

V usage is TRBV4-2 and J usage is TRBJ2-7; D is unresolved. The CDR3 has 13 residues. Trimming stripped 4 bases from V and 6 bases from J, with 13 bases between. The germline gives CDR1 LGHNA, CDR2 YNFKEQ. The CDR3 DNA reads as TGTGCCAGCAGCCCCGGGCGCGGCTGCGAGCAGTACTTC. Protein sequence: CASSPGRGCEQYF.

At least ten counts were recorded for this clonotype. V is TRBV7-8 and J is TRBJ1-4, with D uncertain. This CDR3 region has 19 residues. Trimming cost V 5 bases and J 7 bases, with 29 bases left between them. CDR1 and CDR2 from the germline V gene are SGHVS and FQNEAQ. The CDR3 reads CASSAIEGSLRWGFEKLFF. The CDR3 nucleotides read TGTGCCAGCAGCGCAATTGAAGGGTCTCTTCGTTGGGGATTTGAAAAACTGTTTTTT.

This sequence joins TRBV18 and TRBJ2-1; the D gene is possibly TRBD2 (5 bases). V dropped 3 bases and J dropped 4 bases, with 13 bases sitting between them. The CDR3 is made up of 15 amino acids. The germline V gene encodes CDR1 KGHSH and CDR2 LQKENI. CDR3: CASSPLGPGYNEQFF. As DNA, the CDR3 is TGTGCCAGCTCACCTCTCGGACCGGGGTACAATGAGCAGTTCTTC.

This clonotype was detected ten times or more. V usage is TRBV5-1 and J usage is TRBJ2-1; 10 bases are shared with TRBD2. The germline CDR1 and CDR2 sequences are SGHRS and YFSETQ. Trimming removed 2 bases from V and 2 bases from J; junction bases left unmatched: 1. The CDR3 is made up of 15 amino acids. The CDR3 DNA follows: TGCGCCAGCAGCTTCGGACTAGCGGCCTACAATGAGCAGTTCTTC. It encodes CASSFGLAAYNEQFF.

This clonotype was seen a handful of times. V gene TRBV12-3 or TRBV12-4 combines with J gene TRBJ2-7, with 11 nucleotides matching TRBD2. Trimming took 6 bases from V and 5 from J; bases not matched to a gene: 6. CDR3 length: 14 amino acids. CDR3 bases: TGTGCCAGCAGCAGCCTAGCGGGAGGTCACGAGCAGTACTTC. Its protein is CASSSLAGGHEQYF.

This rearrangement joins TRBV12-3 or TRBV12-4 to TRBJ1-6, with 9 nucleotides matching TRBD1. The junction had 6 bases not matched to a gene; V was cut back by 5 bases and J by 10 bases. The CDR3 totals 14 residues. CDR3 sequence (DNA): TGTGCCAGCAGTCTTGGGACAGGGAGGTCACCCCTCCACTTT. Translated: CASSLGTGRSPLHF.

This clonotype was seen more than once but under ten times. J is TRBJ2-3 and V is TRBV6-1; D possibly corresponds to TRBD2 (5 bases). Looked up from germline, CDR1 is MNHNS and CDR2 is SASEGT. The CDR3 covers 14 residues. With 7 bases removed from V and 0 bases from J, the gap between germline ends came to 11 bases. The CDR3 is CASKSSGSTDTQYF. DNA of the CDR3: TGTGCCAGCAAATCAAGCGGTAGCACAGATACGCAGTATTTT.

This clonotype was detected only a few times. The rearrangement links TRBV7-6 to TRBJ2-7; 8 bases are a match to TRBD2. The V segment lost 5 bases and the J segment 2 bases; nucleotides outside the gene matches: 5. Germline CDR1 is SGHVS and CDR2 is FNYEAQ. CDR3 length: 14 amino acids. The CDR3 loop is CASSMGLDPYEQYF. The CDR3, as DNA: TGTGCCAGCAGCATGGGACTAGACCCCTACGAGCAGTACTTC.